What follows describes a single T cell receptor (beta chain). Its antigen is undetermined. V was pared by 6 bases and J by 1 base, with 13 bases between. The CDR3 runs to 16 residues. Looked up from germline, CDR1 is SNHLY and CDR2 is FYNNEI. This sample was included in a study of regulatory T cells in long-lasting Graves disease. Overall study: Newly diagnosed Graves' patients had under 3 months of antithyroid drugs.

Specified time point: newly diagnosed GD, antithyroid drugs for less than 3 months. PBMC RNA served as the TCR library source. The diagnosis of Graves' disease used American Thyroid Association guidelines. With iRepertoire HTBI primers and Arm-PCR of CDR3 regions, TCR beta libraries were built. One entry per CDR3 protein, called by TCRdb with MiXCR from the multiplex PCR reads. The sample lists 200,000 to 250,000 distinct CDR3 sequences, around 17% occurring once. General study points: Persistent cases favored TRBV28, TRBJ1-2 and TRBJ2-5. Fewer public clonotypes were shared by new patients (roughly 910) than by persistent patients (2,741).

The input for sequencing was peripheral blood mononuclear cells (PBMCs), taken at new diagnosis, from a patient treated with antithyroid drugs. The sequence was obtained from a female donor with Graves disease. The chain recombines TRBV2 with TRBJ2-6, with D perhaps matching TRBD1 (6 bases). This CDR3 reads CASRAYRVSGANVLTF. DNA for the CDR3: TGTGCCAGCAGAGCATACAGGGTTTCTGGGGCCAACGTCCTGACTTTC.